Given below is one T cell receptor beta chain in context. As yet, its antigen is unknown. This CDR3 region has 14 residues. J was trimmed by 4 bases and V by 3 bases; bases with no gene match: 2. Germline CDR1 and CDR2: SNHLY and FYNNEI. The entry originates in a study of T-cell memory formation after mild COVID-19. Study-level findings and limits: CD4+ clones that contracted lay mainly in CM and EM; CD8+ ones lay in EMRA. The authors left the SARS-CoV-2 specificity of second-wave clones peaking on day 37 unconfirmed. Certain responding clones were present in pre-infection memory, suggesting participation of cross-reactive memory.

TCRdb redid the calling of the 5' RACE reads with MiXCR, one entry per CDR3 protein. The table records a few hundred thousand distinct CDR3 sequences, roughly 21% of them present only once. What was sequenced was PBMCs or a T cell subset sorted from them (not recorded which). This TCR was recovered from an adult woman who had mild COVID-19 (a few samples of this study predate the infection). Cell type and time point are not known. This chain joins TRBV2 and TRBJ2-3, with 9 bases aligning to TRBD1. The CDR3 sequence: CASSDWTGADTQYF. DNA for the CDR3: TGTGCCAGCAGTGACTGGACAGGGGCAGATACGCAGTATTTT.